This TCR beta chain was documented in a study of cytomegalovirus exposure and HLA in healthy donors. Study-wide findings and caveats: Reportedly, a later analysis found an Asian-associated ancestry cluster had fewer N-insertions than the roughly 700-donor mean.

Regarding this clone: Its cognate antigen is unknown.

The PCR employed 60 Vbeta primers together with 13 Jbeta primers. Clones were sequenced by immunoSEQ multiplex PCR, and TCRdb holds only the in-frame ones, with some missing. The repertoire has 100,000 to 150,000 clones, around three quarters of them found once; the top ten carry about 8.9%. V lost 4 bases and J 4 bases, leaving 12 bases between the germline ends. The CDR3 totals 14 residues. This chain joins TRBV5-3 and TRBJ1-3; D gene uncertain. TRBV5-3 is labeled an ORF, and its function is uncertain. The receptor's source is a man aged 25-45 years in good health and CMV-seropositive. The sample consisted of PBMCs. CDR3 loop: CARSQIAVGNTIYF. CDR3 DNA sequence: TGTGCCAGAAGCCAAATTGCAGTGGGAAACACCATATATTTT.